Presented here are 16 T cell receptor beta chains from one specimen sequenced in a study of fetal regulatory T cell absence and autoimmunity. Measured with immunoSEQ multiplex PCR; TCRdb has only the in-frame clones, and not every one. This table has around 45,000 clones, 70% to 85% appearing once. Sequences were obtained from cord blood. The receptors come from a newborn boy with IPEX syndrome.

The rearrangement links TRBV7-2 to TRBJ2-5; TRBD2 aligns across 11 bases. V shed 4 bases and J 5 bases; nucleotides not matched to a gene: 0. Germline V gene lookup returns CDR1 SGHTA and CDR2 FQGNSA. This CDR3 contains 13 residues. The CDR3 DNA is TGTGCCAGCAGCTCTAGCGGGAGGGAGACCCAGTACTTC. Translated, it gives CASSSSGRETQYF.

V is TRBV5-5 and J is TRBJ2-3, with a weak D call TRBD2 (7 bases). With 0 bases removed from V and 2 bases from J, the gap between germline ends came to 13 bases. CDR1 is SGHKS and CDR2 is YYEKEE in the germline V gene (reference sequence). The CDR3 has 16 residues. In nucleotides, the CDR3 is TGTGCCAGCAGCTTGGCCGCGGGGGCCCTCACAGATACGCAGTATTTT. Protein product: CASSLAAGALTDTQYF.

The rearrangement joins TRBV6-5 to TRBJ2-2; D unresolved. The CDR3 length is 11 residues. Trimming left V 7 bases short and J 0 bases short, with 0 bases between. Per germline, CDR1 MNHEY and CDR2 SVGAGI. CDR3 DNA sequence: TGTGCCAGCACGAACACCGGGGAGCTGTTTTTT. Translated: CASTNTGELFF.

The V gene is TRBV6-5, the J gene TRBJ2-2; no reliable D call. This CDR3 region has 15 residues. Germline CDR1 MNHEY, CDR2 SVGAGI. V was trimmed by 7 bases and J by 3 bases, leaving 15 bases between them. The CDR3 DNA follows: TGTGCCAGCAAAACCGGGCAGACCTACACCGGGGAGCTGTTTTTT. It encodes CASKTGQTYTGELFF.

CDR3: CASSDLGRMRKPQHF. CDR3 DNA sequence: TGTGCCAGCAGTGACTTGGGGCGGATGCGAAAGCCCCAGCATTTT. The V call is TRBV6-1, the J call TRBJ1-5; D is possibly TRBD1 (5 bases). Germline CDR1 MNHNS, CDR2 SASEGT. With 3 bases removed from V and 8 bases from J, the gap between germline ends came to 17 bases. The CDR3 is made up of 15 amino acids.

The chain couples TRBV7-2 to TRBJ1-5, with no clear D. The CDR3 is made up of 15 amino acids. With 1 base removed from V and 1 base from J, the gap between germline ends came to 8 bases. The germline CDR1 and CDR2 sequences are SGHTA and FQGNSA. This CDR3 is CASSLVGNSNQPQHF. The CDR3 DNA reads as TGTGCCAGCAGCTTAGTGGGTAACAGCAATCAGCCCCAGCATTTT. The full variable domain, in which reference TRBV7-2 and TRBJ1-5 provide the parts outside the CDR3, is GAGVSQSPSNKVTEKGKDVELRCDPISGHTALYWYRQSLGQGLEFLIYFQGNSAPDKSGLPSDRFSAERTGGSVSTLTIQRTQQEDSAVYLCASSLVGNSNQPQHFGDGTRLSIL.

The chain carries TRBV11-3 and TRBJ1-1, with a possible D match to TRBD1 (5 bases). Looked up from germline, CDR1 is SGHNT and CDR2 is YENEEA. The germline V and J ends were trimmed by 5 bases and 0 bases, with 7 bases remaining between them. This CDR3 has 13 amino acids. CDR3 nucleotide sequence: TGTGCCAGCAGCGTAGGGGTGAACACTGAAGCTTTCTTT. It codes for CASSVGVNTEAFF.

V and J are TRBV25-1 and TRBJ2-1; a possible D gene is TRBD2 (6 bases). There are 16 residues in the CDR3. Germline loops: CDR1 MGHDK, CDR2 SYGVNS. Trimming left V 3 bases short and J 0 bases short, with 12 bases between. CDR3 sequence: CASSDPAGSSYNEQFF. The CDR3 DNA is TGTGCCAGCAGTGATCCAGCGGGTTCCTCCTACAATGAGCAGTTCTTC.

V and J are TRBV19 and TRBJ1-1; 12 nucleotides align to TRBD1. Trimming removed 6 bases from V and 1 base from J; junction bases left unmatched: 0. The germline CDR1 and CDR2 sequences are LNHDA and SQIVND (reference sequence). This CDR3 spans 14 amino acids. CDR3 residues: CASRGQGANTEAFF. CDR3 nucleotides: TGTGCCAGTAGGGGACAGGGGGCGAACACTGAAGCTTTCTTT.

CDR3 DNA: TGCGCCAGCAGCCCCGGACGTCCGGCAACTAATGAAAAACTGTTTTTT. It translates to CASSPGRPATNEKLFF. V usage is TRBV4-1 and J usage is TRBJ1-4; D is ambiguous. The V end lost 4 bases, the J end lost 0 bases, and 12 bases lay between the germline ends. The CDR3 contains 16 residues. The V gene's germline CDR1 is MGHRA and CDR2 YSYEKL.

This sequence joins TRBV7-9 and TRBJ1-1, with a possible D match to TRBD1 (5 bases). The CDR3 sequence is 14 residues long. Germline CDR1 and CDR2: SEHNR and FQNEAQ (reference sequence). Trimming pared 2 bases from V and 1 base from J, leaving 8 bases between. In DNA form, the CDR3 reads TGTGCCAGCAGCTTATTCGGGGGGAACACTGAAGCTTTCTTT. Translated, it gives CASSLFGGNTEAFF.

The chain has TRBV7-9 and TRBJ2-7; D could derive from TRBD1 or TRBD2 (5 bases each). The CDR3 loop spans 13 amino acids. Germline CDR1 reads SEHNR; CDR2 reads FQNEAQ (reference sequence). With 1 base removed from V and 12 bases from J, the gap between germline ends came to 16 bases. Here the CDR3 reads CASSLGGSDKRYF. CDR3 DNA: TGTGCCAGCAGCTTAGGGGGGTCCGATAAGCGGTACTTC.

The V and J genes are TRBV6-5 and TRBJ2-1; D may be TRBD1 or TRBD2 (5 bases each). The CDR3 runs to 16 residues. The germline V gene encodes CDR1 MNHEY and CDR2 SVGAGI. Trimming stripped 0 bases from V and 4 bases from J, with 13 bases between. The CDR3 DNA reads TGTGCCAGCAGTTACTCGATCCTAGAGGGGTACAATGAGCAGTTCTTC. Its protein is CASSYSILEGYNEQFF.

This sequence joins TRBV5-4 and TRBJ1-3; 7 bases map to TRBD1. J was trimmed by 2 bases and V by 4 bases; bases with no gene match: 6. In germline, CDR1 is SGHNT, CDR2 YYREEE (reference sequence). The CDR3 loop spans 15 amino acids. In nucleotides, the CDR3 is TGTGCCAGCAGCCAGGACAGGCCGGCTGGAAACACCATATATTTT. Its translation: CASSQDRPAGNTIYF.

The rearrangement uses TRBV7-9 and TRBJ1-1, with 7 bases that match TRBD1. The CDR3 length is 14 residues. The germline V gene has CDR1 SEHNR and CDR2 FQNEAQ (reference sequence). After removal of 3 bases from V and 4 bases from J, the junction contained 5 bases not matched to a gene. The CDR3 DNA reads as TGTGCCAGCAGCTTTCCGACAGGGAGCACTGAAGCTTTCTTT. It is translated as CASSFPTGSTEAFF.

This chain connects TRBV14 to TRBJ2-5; D might be TRBD1 (6 bases). This CDR3 contains 16 residues. CDR1 SGHDN and CDR2 FVKESK come from the germline V gene. The V end was cut by 0 bases, the J end by 5 bases, with 16 bases between. The CDR3: CASSQDSQGWEETQYF. Written as DNA, the CDR3 is TGTGCCAGCAGCCAAGATAGCCAGGGGTGGGAGGAGACCCAGTACTTC.